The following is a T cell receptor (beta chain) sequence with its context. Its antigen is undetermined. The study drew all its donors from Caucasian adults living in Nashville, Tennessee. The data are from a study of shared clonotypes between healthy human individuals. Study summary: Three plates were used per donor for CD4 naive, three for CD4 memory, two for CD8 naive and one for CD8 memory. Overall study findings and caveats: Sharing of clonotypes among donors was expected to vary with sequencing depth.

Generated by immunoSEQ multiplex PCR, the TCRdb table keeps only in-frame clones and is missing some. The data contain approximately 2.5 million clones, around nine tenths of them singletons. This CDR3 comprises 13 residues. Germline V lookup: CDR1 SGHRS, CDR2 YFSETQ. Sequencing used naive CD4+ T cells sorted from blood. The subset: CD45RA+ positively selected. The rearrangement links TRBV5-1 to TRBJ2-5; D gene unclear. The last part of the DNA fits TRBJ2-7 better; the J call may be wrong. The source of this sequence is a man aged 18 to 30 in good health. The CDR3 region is CASSIGHGYEQYF. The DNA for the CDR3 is TGCGCCAGCAGCATCGGGCACGGCTACGAGCAGTACTTC.